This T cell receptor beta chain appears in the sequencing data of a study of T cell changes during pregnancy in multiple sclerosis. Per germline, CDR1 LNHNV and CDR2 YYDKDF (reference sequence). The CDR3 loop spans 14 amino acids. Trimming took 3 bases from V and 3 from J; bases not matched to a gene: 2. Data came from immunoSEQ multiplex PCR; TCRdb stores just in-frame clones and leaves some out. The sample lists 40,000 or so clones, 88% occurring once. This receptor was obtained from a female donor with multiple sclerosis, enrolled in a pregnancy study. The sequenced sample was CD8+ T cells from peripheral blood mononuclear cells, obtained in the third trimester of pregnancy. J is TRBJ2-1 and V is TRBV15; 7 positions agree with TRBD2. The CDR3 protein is CATSRGGFYNEQFF. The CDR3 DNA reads TGTGCCACCAGCAGGGGGGGGTTCTACAATGAGCAGTTCTTC.